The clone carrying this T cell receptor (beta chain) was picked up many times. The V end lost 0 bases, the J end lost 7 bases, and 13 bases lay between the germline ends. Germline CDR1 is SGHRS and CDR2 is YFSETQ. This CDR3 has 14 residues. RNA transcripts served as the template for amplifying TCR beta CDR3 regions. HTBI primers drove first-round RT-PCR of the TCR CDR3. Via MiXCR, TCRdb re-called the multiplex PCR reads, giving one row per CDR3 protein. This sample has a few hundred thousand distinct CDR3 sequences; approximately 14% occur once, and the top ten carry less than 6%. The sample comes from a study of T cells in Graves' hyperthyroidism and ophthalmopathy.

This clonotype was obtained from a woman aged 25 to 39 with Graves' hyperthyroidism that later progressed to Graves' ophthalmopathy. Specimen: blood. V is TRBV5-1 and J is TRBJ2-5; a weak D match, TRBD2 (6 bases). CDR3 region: CASSLVGGDGTQYF. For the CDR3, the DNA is TGCGCCAGCAGCTTGGTTGGAGGGGACGGGACCCAGTACTTC.